These 22 T cell receptor beta chains were all obtained from the same sample, sequenced in a study of cytomegalovirus exposure and HLA in healthy donors. 60 Vbeta and 13 Jbeta primers were used in PCR. TCRdb's copy holds only in-frame clones and misses some; the assay was immunoSEQ multiplex PCR. Of fewer than 250,000 clones listed, more than 75% are singletons. The sequencing sample was made of PBMCs. The source is a male donor in good health and CMV-seropositive.

The V and J genes are TRBV4-3 and TRBJ1-1; possibly TRBD1 for D (5 bases). The CDR3 is 15 amino acids. Deletions cut 3 bases from V and 1 base from J, with 12 bases between. From germline, CDR1 is LGHNA and CDR2 YSLEER. As DNA, the CDR3 is TGCGCCAGCAGCCATGGTTCCACAGGGAACACTGAAGCTTTCTTT. Translating gives CASSHGSTGNTEAFF.

The chain recombines TRBV19 with TRBJ1-1; TRBD1 might be the D (6 bases). The CDR3 runs 15 residues. The V and J ends lost 4 bases and 0 bases respectively, with 12 bases between them. Germline V lookup: CDR1 LNHDA, CDR2 SQIVND (reference sequence). The CDR3 reads CASSTSGTMNTEAFF. CDR3 in DNA: TGTGCCAGTAGTACCTCCGGGACAATGAACACTGAAGCTTTCTTT.

The chain combines TRBV7-2 with TRBJ1-1, with D unresolved. Trimming took off 1 base at V and 6 bases at J, with 18 bases between the two ends. Germline values: CDR1 SGHTA, CDR2 FQGNSA. The CDR3 length is 16 residues. DNA of the CDR3: TGTGCCAGCAGCTTAGATTCTGGTCGACAACTGCCTGAAGCTTTCTTT. Encoded protein: CASSLDSGRQLPEAFF.

The chain has TRBV4-3 and TRBJ2-3, with D tentatively TRBD2 (6 bases). CDR3 length: 15 amino acids. From germline, CDR1 is LGHNA and CDR2 YSLEER. Trimming pared 0 bases from V and 2 bases from J, leaving 9 bases between. Here the CDR3 reads CASSQDKDYTDTQYF. DNA for the CDR3: TGCGCCAGCAGCCAAGATAAGGACTACACAGATACGCAGTATTTT.

CDR3 coding DNA: TGTGCCAGCAGCTTGGGGGCAGGGCAAAGCAATTCACCCCTCCACTTT. Protein product: CASSLGAGQSNSPLHF. This rearrangement joins TRBV5-6 to TRBJ1-6, with D maybe TRBD1 (5 bases). In germline, CDR1 is SGHDT, CDR2 YYEEEE. Trimming pared 0 bases from V and 7 bases from J, leaving 14 bases between. The length of the CDR3 is 16 residues.

The sample holds one count of this clone. Other DNA sequences within the sample encode an identical CDR3. The chain has TRBV5-4 and TRBJ1-6; D possibly corresponds to TRBD1 (6 bases). This CDR3 spans 16 amino acids. V was pared by 8 bases and J by 6 bases, with 21 bases between. Germline V lookup: CDR1 SGHNT, CDR2 YYREEE (reference sequence). The CDR3 sequence is CASSPGQGRGNSPLHF. The DNA of the CDR3 is TGTGCCAGTAGCCCGGGGCAGGGCAGGGGTAATTCACCCCTCCACTTT.

This clone was counted between two and nine times. The J gene is TRBJ2-1, the V gene TRBV11-1; 10 positions agree with TRBD1. The ends lost 4 bases at V and 4 bases at J; junction bases unmatched: 10. Germline CDR1 and CDR2: SGHAT and FQDESV (reference sequence). This CDR3 comprises 17 residues. In DNA form, the CDR3 reads TGTGCCAGCAGCTCGGGACAGGGGAACCCTTATTACAATGAGCAGTTCTTC. Protein sequence: CASSSGQGNPYYNEQFF.

The CDR3 loop is CASSLLRGGLSTDTQYF. CDR3 nucleotide sequence: TGTGCCAGCAGCCTCCTGAGGGGGGGACTATCGACAGATACGCAGTATTTT. The chain employs TRBV27 and TRBJ2-3; tentatively, D is TRBD2 (7 bases). V shed 6 bases and J shed 3 bases, with 22 bases lying between them. CDR3 length equals 17 residues. Germline V gene data show CDR1 as MNHEY and CDR2 as SMNVEV (reference sequence).

The V and J genes are TRBV28 and TRBJ1-5, with a possible D match to TRBD1 (6 bases). Deletions cut 5 bases from V and 7 bases from J, with 12 bases between. Germline CDR1 is MDHEN and CDR2 is SYDVKM. CDR3 length equals 13 residues. CDR3 amino acids: CASSQGTQQPQHF. As DNA, the CDR3 is TGTGCCAGCAGTCAGGGGACCCAGCAGCCCCAGCATTTT.

The rearrangement uses TRBV2 and TRBJ1-5; D possibly corresponds to TRBD1 (6 bases). Germline V CDR1 and CDR2: SNHLY, FYNNEI. The CDR3 sequence is 14 residues long. Trimming left V 4 bases short and J 5 bases short, with 12 bases between. The CDR3 region has the DNA TGTGCCAGCAGTGTACAGGGTTGGGATCAGCCCCAGCATTTT. It is translated as CASSVQGWDQPQHF.

The CDR3 loop reads CASSLNPGGNQPQHF. For the CDR3, the DNA is TGCGCCAGCAGCTTGAACCCAGGGGGCAATCAGCCCCAGCATTTT. The genes are TRBV5-1 and TRBJ1-5, with a weak D call TRBD1 (6 bases). The CDR3 loop spans 15 amino acids. Deletions cut 1 base from V and 2 bases from J, with 10 bases between. Germline V gene data show CDR1 as SGHRS and CDR2 as YFSETQ.

This clone was seen just once. V usage is TRBV5-4 and J usage is TRBJ1-1; 7 positions match TRBD1. The V segment lost 4 bases and the J segment 1 base; nucleotides outside the gene matches: 4. Looked up from germline, CDR1 is SGHNT and CDR2 is YYREEE (reference sequence). This CDR3 region has 14 residues. The DNA for the CDR3 is TGTGCCAGCAGCCCTCGACAGGGGAACACTGAAGCTTTCTTT. Amino acid sequence: CASSPRQGNTEAFF.

This chain joins TRBV7-3 and TRBJ2-1; D call uncertain. Germline loops: CDR1 SGHTA, CDR2 FQGTGA. The V end lost 6 bases, the J end lost 0 bases, and 12 bases lay between the germline ends. This CDR3 spans 15 amino acids. The CDR3 DNA is TGTGCCAGCAGTTCAGGCATGGGCTCCTACAATGAGCAGTTCTTC. This encodes CASSSGMGSYNEQFF.

In its sample, this clone was seen once. The chain joins TRBV6-5 to TRBJ1-2; 10 positions agree with TRBD1. CDR1 MNHEY and CDR2 SVGAGI come from the germline V gene. J was trimmed by 8 bases and V by 2 bases; bases with no gene match: 8. CDR3 length: 15 residues. The CDR3 DNA reads TGTGCCAGCAGTTACACAACCGGGACAGGGGTCGGCTACACCTTC. The encoded protein is CASSYTTGTGVGYTF.

This clone was seen a few times. The rearrangement joins TRBV7-3 to TRBJ1-2; possible D gene TRBD1, 5 bases. The germline CDR1 and CDR2 sequences are SGHTA and FQGTGA. Trimming pared 0 bases from V and 6 bases from J, leaving 11 bases between. The CDR3 covers 14 residues. This chain's CDR3 is CASSLTLGRDGYTF. The DNA for the CDR3 is TGTGCCAGCAGCTTAACGCTGGGCAGGGATGGCTACACCTTC.

Only a few counts were recorded for this clone. This chain joins TRBV2 and TRBJ1-1, with 7 bases identical to TRBD1. With V trimmed by 4 bases and J by 2 bases, 4 bases remained unmatched. CDR1 is SNHLY, CDR2 FYNNEI, per germline. The length of the CDR3 is 14 residues. The CDR3 sequence: CASSGGQTNTEAFF. In DNA, the CDR3 is TGTGCCAGCAGTGGGGGACAGACCAACACTGAAGCTTTCTTT.

This chain connects TRBV7-6 to TRBJ2-7; 7 bases align to TRBD1. Germline V CDR1 and CDR2: SGHVS, FNYEAQ. The CDR3 contains 20 residues. Trimming took 2 bases from V and 0 from J; bases not matched to a gene: 19. The CDR3 DNA sequence: TGTGCCAGCAGCTTAATCGAGCCCCGTCCGCCCGGGACAGACTCCTACGAGCAGTACTTC. Residues: CASSLIEPRPPGTDSYEQYF.

V usage is TRBV9 and J usage is TRBJ2-2, with TRBD2 identical over 10 bases. The V segment lost 4 bases and the J segment 5 bases; nucleotides outside the gene matches: 5. CDR1 is SGDLS and CDR2 is YYNGEE in the germline V gene. This CDR3 comprises 15 residues. Here the CDR3 reads CASSPRTSGTGELFF. The CDR3 nucleotides are TGTGCCAGCAGCCCCCGGACTAGCGGTACCGGGGAGCTGTTTTTT.

The chain couples TRBV19 to TRBJ1-1, with D perhaps TRBD1 (5 bases). Germline CDR1 is LNHDA and CDR2 is SQIVND (reference sequence). The CDR3 runs to 13 residues. Trimming left V 9 bases short and J 4 bases short, with 15 bases between. CDR3 sequence: CASKEGPGTEAFF. For the CDR3, the DNA is TGTGCCAGCAAGGAGGGGCCGGGCACTGAAGCTTTCTTT.

The chain combines TRBV5-1 with TRBJ2-3; 7 nucleotides line up with TRBD1. V dropped 1 base and J dropped 5; count of bases not matched to a gene: 7. Germline CDR1 SGHRS, CDR2 YFSETQ. This CDR3 has 15 amino acids. The CDR3 DNA reads TGCGCCAGCAGCTTGAACCCGACAGGGCAAGATACGCAGTATTTT. It codes for CASSLNPTGQDTQYF.

V is TRBV7-9 and J is TRBJ2-1; a possible D gene is TRBD2 (5 bases). Germline V gives CDR1 SEHNR, CDR2 FQNEAQ (reference sequence). This CDR3 is built from 15 residues. Trimming took 5 bases from V and 2 from J, leaving 13 bases between them. The CDR3 sequence is CASSVSAGAYNEQFF. The CDR3 nucleotides read TGTGCCAGCAGCGTATCCGCCGGGGCCTACAATGAGCAGTTCTTC.

The chain links TRBV7-8 to TRBJ2-7, with 8 nucleotides matching TRBD1. V lost 5 bases to trimming and J lost 2 bases; unmatched junction nucleotides: 11. CDR1 is SGHVS and CDR2 is FQNEAQ in the germline V gene. This CDR3 is built from 16 residues. CDR3 DNA sequence: TGTGCCAGCAGCCCGAGGGCGGCAGGGGGCACCTACGAGCAGTACTTC. Residues: CASSPRAAGGTYEQYF.